Described below is a single T cell receptor beta chain sequence and its context. Time point of the sample: baseline, week 1 (first vaccination visit). Sample treatment: pre-vaccination baseline after standard-of-care therapy. The record originates from a study of a mutant IDH1 vaccine in newly diagnosed glioma. Germline CDR1 is SGHKS and CDR2 is YYEKEE (reference sequence). This CDR3 region has 14 residues. The V and J ends lost 3 bases and 6 bases respectively, with 16 bases between them. The protocol was immunoSEQ multiplex PCR, while the TCRdb copy is restricted to in-frame clones and leaves out a portion. The table includes under 65,000 clones, about 82% detected once.

Material: PBMCs, obtained from a glioma patient treated with radiotherapy, temozolomide or both. The chain couples TRBV5-5 to TRBJ2-7; D uncertain. This sequence was found in a man aged 18-30 years with glioma. CDR3 amino acids: CASSSPPVVGEQYF. CDR3 DNA: TGTGCCAGCAGCTCCCCCCCCGTGGTGGGCGAGCAGTACTTC.